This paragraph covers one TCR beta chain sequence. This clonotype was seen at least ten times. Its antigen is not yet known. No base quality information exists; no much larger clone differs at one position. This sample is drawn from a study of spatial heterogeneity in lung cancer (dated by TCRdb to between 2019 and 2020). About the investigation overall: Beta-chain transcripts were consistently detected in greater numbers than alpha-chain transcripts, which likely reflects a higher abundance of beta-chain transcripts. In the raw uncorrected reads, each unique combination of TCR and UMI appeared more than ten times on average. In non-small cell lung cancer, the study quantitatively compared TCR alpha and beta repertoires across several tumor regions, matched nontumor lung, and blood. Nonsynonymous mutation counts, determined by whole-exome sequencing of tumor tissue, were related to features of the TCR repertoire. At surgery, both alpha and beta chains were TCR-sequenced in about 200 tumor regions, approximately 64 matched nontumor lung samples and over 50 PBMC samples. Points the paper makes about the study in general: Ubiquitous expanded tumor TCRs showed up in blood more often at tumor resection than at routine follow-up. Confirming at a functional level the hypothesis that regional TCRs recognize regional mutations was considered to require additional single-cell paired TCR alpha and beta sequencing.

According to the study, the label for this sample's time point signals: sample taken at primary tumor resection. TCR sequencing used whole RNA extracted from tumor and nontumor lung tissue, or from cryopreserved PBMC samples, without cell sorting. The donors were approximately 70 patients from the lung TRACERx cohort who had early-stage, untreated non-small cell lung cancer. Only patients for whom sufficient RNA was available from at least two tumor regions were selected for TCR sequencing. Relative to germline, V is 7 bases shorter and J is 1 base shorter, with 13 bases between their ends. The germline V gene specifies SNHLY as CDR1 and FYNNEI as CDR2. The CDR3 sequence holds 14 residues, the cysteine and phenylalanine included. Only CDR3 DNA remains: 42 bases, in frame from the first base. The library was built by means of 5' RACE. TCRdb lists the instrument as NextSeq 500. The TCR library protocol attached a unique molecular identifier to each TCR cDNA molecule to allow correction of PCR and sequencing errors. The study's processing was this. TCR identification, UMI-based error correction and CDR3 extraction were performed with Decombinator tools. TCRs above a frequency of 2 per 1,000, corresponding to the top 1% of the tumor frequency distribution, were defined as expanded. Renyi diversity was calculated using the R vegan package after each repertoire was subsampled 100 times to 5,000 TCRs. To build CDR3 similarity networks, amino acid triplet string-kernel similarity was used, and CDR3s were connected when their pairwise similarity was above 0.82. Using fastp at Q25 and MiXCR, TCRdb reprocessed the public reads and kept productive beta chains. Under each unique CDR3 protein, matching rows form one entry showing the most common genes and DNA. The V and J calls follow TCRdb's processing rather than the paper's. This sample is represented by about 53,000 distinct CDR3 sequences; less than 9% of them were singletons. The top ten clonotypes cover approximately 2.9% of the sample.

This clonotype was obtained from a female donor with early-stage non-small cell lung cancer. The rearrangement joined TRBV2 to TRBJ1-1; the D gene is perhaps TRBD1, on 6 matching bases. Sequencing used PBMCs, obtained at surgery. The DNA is TGTGCCAGCACTCCCCAAGGGGGGAACACTGAAGCTTTCTTT. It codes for CASTPQGGNTEAFF.